This TCR beta chain was sequenced for a study of blood T cell repertoires in COVID-19. Study-wide background: Acute and convalescent COVID-19 specimens originated in the United States, Italy and Spain. Sample material is recorded as cDNA or gDNA derived from T cells, B-cell-depleted T cells, or PBMCs.

Methods used by the authors: Counts of nucleated cells, estimated from reference gene primer amplification, were obtained. Profiling relied on immunoSEQ multiplex PCR, and the TCRdb table lists in-frame clones only, not all of them. V and J calls and clone size follow that table, whereas D and trimming were derived from the DNA. The repertoire holds 90,000 to 150,000 clones, with about 91% as singletons. Trimming cost V 3 bases and J 0 bases, with 6 bases left between them. Germline values: CDR1 KGHSH, CDR2 LQKENI. The CDR3 totals 14 residues. The genes are TRBV18 and TRBJ2-1; weak D call: TRBD2 (5 bases). This clonotype was obtained from a woman aged 45-59 years with active or convalescent COVID-19. Sequenced material: peripheral blood. The CDR3 DNA follows: TGTGCCAGCTCACCTCGGGACTCCTACAATGAGCAGTTCTTC. Amino acids: CASSPRDSYNEQFF. Drawing the rest from reference TRBV18 and TRBJ2-1, the complete variable domain is NAGVMQNPRHLVRRRGQEARLRCSPMKGHSHVYWYRQLPEEGLKFMVYLQKENIIDESGMPKERFSAEFPKEGPSILRIQQVVRGDSAAYFCASSPRDSYNEQFFGPGTRLTVL.